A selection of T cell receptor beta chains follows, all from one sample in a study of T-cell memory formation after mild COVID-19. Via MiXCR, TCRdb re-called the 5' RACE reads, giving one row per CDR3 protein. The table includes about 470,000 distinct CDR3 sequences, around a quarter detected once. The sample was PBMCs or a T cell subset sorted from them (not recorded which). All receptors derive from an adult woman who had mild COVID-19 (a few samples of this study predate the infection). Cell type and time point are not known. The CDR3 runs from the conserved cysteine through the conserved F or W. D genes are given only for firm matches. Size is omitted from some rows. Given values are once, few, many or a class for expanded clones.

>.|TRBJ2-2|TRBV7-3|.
TGTGCCAGCAGCTCGCTCGGTGACGGGGAGCTGTTTTTT
CASSSLGDGELFF
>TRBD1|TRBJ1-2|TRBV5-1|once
TGCGCCAGCAGCCCTGGACAGGGGTGGAACTATGGCTACACCTTC
CASSPGQGWNYGYTF
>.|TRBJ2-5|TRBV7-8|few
TGTGCCAGCCAAGGGGAAGAAGAGACCCAGTACTTC
CASQGEEETQYF
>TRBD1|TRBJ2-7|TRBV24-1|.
TGTGCCACCAGTGAACTACCAGGGGGTTCCTACGAGCAGTACTTC
CATSELPGGSYEQYF
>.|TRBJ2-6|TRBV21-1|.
TGTGCCAGCAGCAAAAAACCGGACGGGACAGGGGTACTCTCTGGGGCCAACGTCCTGACTTTC
CASSKKPDGTGVLSGANVLTF
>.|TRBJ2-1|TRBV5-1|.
TGCGCCAGCAGCTTGCGTCCGACCGGGCCCCTGGCGCATGAGCAGTTCTTC
CASSLRPTGPLAHEQFF
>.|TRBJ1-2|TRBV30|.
TGTGCCTGGAGTGTCCGGGACGGGTATGGCTACACCTTC
CAWSVRDGYGYTF
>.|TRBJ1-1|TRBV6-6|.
TGTGCCAGCAGTTACACGACAGGCGTCGATTCTGAAGCTTTCTTT
CASSYTTGVDSEAFF
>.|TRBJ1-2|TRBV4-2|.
TGTGCCAGCAGCCCATGGGAGGGAAAGAATTATGGCTACACCTTC
CASSPWEGKNYGYTF
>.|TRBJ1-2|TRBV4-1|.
TGCGCCAGCAGCCAAGATGGCAGCTATGGCTACACCTTC
CASSQDGSYGYTF
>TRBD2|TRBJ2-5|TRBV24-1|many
TGTGCCACCAGTGAGAGCGGGAGGGATGAGGAGACCCAGTACTTC
CATSESGRDEETQYF
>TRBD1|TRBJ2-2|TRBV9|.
TGTGCCAGCAGCGCCCCCGGCGACAGGGTGAACACCGGGGAGCTGTTTTTT
CASSAPGDRVNTGELFF
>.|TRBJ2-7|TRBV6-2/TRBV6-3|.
TGTGCCAGCACCCCGAGGGCAGTCTCCTACGAGCAGTACTTC
CASTPRAVSYEQYF
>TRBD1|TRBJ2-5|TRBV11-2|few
TGTGCCAGCAGCTCAGGTCGACAGGGGTGGGAAGAGACCCAGTACTTC
CASSSGRQGWEETQYF
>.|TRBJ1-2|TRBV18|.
TGTGCCAGCTCCACCAGTGATGGGGACTATGGCTACACCTTC
CASSTSDGDYGYTF
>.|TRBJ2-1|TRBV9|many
TGTGCCAGCAGCGGTTTCCCCGAGGCGAATAATGAGCAGTTCTTC
CASSGFPEANNEQFF
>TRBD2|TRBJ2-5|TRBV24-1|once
TGTGCCACCAGTGGCCGCTGGCGGGGGGAAGAGACCCAGTACTTC
CATSGRWRGEETQYF
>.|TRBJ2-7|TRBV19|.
TGTGCCAGTAGTGCAACTCTCACAGGTGACGAGCAGTACTTC
CASSATLTGDEQYF
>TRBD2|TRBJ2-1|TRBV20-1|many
TGCAGTGCTAGAGATAGCTCTAGCGGGAGGGCCGGATACAATGAGCAGTTCTTC
CSARDSSSGRAGYNEQFF
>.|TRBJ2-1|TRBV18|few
TGTGCCAGCGCAGGAGGGGCCGTTTACAATGAGCAGTTCTTC
CASAGGAVYNEQFF
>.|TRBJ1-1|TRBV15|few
TGTGCCACCAGCAGAGGATCGAGGGGAATCACTGAAGCTTTCTTT
CATSRGSRGITEAFF
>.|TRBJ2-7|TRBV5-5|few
TGTGCCAGCAGCTCCCCGGGAAGACACTACGAGCAGTACTTC
CASSSPGRHYEQYF
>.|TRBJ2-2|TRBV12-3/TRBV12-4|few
TGTGCCAGCAGTCTCCTCAGGGGGGGGAACACCGGGGAGCTGTTTTTT
CASSLLRGGNTGELFF
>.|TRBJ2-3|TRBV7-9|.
TGTGCCAGCAGCTTTAGGGGTTATACAGATACGCAGTATTTT
CASSFRGYTDTQYF
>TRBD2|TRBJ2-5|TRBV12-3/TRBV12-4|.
TGTGCCAGCAGTTTTGCGGGGGGGCAAGAGACCCAGTACTTC
CASSFAGGQETQYF
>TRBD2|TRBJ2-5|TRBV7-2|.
TGTGCCAGCAGCTTACGGGCTAGCGGGGGACAAGAGACCCAGTACTTC
CASSLRASGGQETQYF
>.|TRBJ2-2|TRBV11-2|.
TGTGCCAGCAGCTTAGGATCTCTTGGGGAGCTGTTTTTT
CASSLGSLGELFF
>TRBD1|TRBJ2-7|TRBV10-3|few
TGTGCCATCAGTGACCCGGACAGGGCGGTCTACGAGCAGTACTTC
CAISDPDRAVYEQYF
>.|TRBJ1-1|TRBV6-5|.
TGTGCCAGCAGTTACTTAGGCCCGGGGGGAGTACAAGCTTTCTTT
CASSYLGPGGVQAFF
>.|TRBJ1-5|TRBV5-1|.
TGCGCCAGCAGGGGGGGATGGAATCAGCCCCAGCATTTT
CASRGGWNQPQHF
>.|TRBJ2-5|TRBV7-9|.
TGTGCCAGCAGCTTACAGGCGGTCCTTGAGACCCAGTACTTC
CASSLQAVLETQYF
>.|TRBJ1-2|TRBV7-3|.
TGTGCCAGCAGCTTAACCAGGGACTCTGGCTACACCTTC
CASSLTRDSGYTF
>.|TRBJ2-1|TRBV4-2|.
TGTGCCAGCGCGAGGCCCGGCCCCACTTACAATGAGCAGTTCTTC
CASARPGPTYNEQFF
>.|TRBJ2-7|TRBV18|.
TGTGCCAGCTCACCATTGGGTAGCGGTATCAACGAGCAGTACTTC
CASSPLGSGINEQYF
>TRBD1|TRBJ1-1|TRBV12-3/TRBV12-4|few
TGTGCCAGCAGGTACCAATGGGGGACAGTGCCTGCTTTCTTT
CASRYQWGTVPAFF
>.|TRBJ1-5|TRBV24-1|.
TGTGCCACCAGTGAGGCACGAGATCAGCCCCAGCATTTT
CATSEARDQPQHF
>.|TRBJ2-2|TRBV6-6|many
TGTGCCAGCAGTTACCGGTCTAGGAGGGCCGGGGAGCTGTTTTTT
CASSYRSRRAGELFF
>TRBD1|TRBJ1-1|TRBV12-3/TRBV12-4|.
TGTGCCAGCAGTCCCGGGACAGGGGGCTGGGAAGCTTTCTTT
CASSPGTGGWEAFF
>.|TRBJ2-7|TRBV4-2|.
TGTGCCAGCAGCCAAGTAGGGTTAAGCGGATCGGGGTACGAGCAGTACTTC
CASSQVGLSGSGYEQYF
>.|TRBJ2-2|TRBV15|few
TGTGCCACCAGCAGGACAGTCCCAAACACCGGGGAGCTGTTTTTT
CATSRTVPNTGELFF
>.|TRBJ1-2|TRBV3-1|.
TGTGCCAGAAGCCGCTTTTCCGATGGCTACACCTTC
CARSRFSDGYTF
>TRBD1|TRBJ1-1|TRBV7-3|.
TGTGCCAGCAGCCCCACGGACAGGTCCAACACTGAAGCTTTCTTT
CASSPTDRSNTEAFF
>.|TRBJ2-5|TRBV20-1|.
TGCAGTGCTATTGACAGGACCCTAAGGGAGACCCAGTACTTC
CSAIDRTLRETQYF
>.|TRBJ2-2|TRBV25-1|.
TGTGCCAGCAGCGCTTTGACACAGACCACCGGGGAGCTGTTTTTT
CASSALTQTTGELFF
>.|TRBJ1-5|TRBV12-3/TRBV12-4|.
TGTGCCACCGCTATGACAGGCAATCAGCCCCAGCATTTT
CATAMTGNQPQHF
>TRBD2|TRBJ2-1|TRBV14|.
TGTGCCAGCAGCCAAATAGCGGGGGGTTACAATGAGCAGTTCTTC
CASSQIAGGYNEQFF